This TCR beta chain was sequenced for a study of T cell repertoires in ileal Crohn's disease. Study-level information: About half received postoperative treatment, roughly ten with thiopurines and approximately 19 anti-TNF.

Whole-study findings and limits: All patients with clonality above 26.8% had endoscopic recurrence.

Per sample, about 500 nanograms of biopsy DNA were TCRB immunosequenced. Here immunoSEQ multiplex PCR was the method, and the copy in TCRdb shows in-frame clones only, minus some. Among about 15,000 clones, roughly three quarters were seen once, and the ten largest hold 15% to 20%. The trim removed 0 bases at V and 5 bases at J, leaving 11 bases unmatched. The CDR3 has 17 residues. Germline CDR1 is MGHRA and CDR2 is YSYEKL. A remark on this clone: Its antigen is undetermined.

The V and J genes are TRBV4-1 and TRBJ1-1, with 8 positions matching TRBD1. The sequence came from an adult with Crohn's disease. Source material: ileal tissue. The CDR3 DNA is TGCGCCAGCAGCCAAGATGGGCAGGGGGCGCTTCGGACTGAAGCTTTCTTT. The encoded protein is CASSQDGQGALRTEAFF.